Shown below are 17 T cell receptor beta chains from a single sample sequenced in a study of CD8 T cells in ankylosing spondylitis. TCRdb itself ran the 5' RACE reads through MiXCR, one entry per CDR3 protein. The data show fewer than 200,000 distinct CDR3 sequences, 18% seen once. Sequencing used blood, either unsorted or a sorted T cell fraction (not recorded which). These receptors were collected from a male donor under 35 with ankylosing spondylitis or in good health (not recorded which).

The sample holds many counts of this clonotype. V is TRBV12-3 or TRBV12-4 and J is TRBJ2-2; D assignment may be TRBD1 or TRBD2 (5 bases each). Deletions cut 2 bases from V and 1 base from J, with 17 bases between. This CDR3 is built from 18 residues. The CDR3 DNA is TGTGCCAGCAGTTTAATAAGGGGTCGGGGAAAGAACACCGGGGAGCTGTTTTTT. Residues: CASSLIRGRGKNTGELFF.

V usage is TRBV20-1 and J usage is TRBJ2-1; D gene unclear. The CDR3 covers 12 residues. Per the germline V gene, CDR1 is DFQATT and CDR2 is SNEGSKA (reference sequence). The germline V and J ends were trimmed by 6 bases and 4 bases, with 10 bases remaining between them. This chain's CDR3 is CSATSPYNEQFF. The CDR3 DNA reads TGCAGTGCCACGTCACCTTACAATGAGCAGTTCTTC.

The chain joins TRBV12-3 or TRBV12-4 to TRBJ1-1; TRBD1 is a possible D gene (5 bases). There are 14 residues in the CDR3. The V end was cut by 6 bases, the J end by 7 bases, with 18 bases between. The CDR3 sequence is CASSPGTRRNEAFF. CDR3 DNA: TGTGCCAGCAGCCCTGGGACCCGCAGGAATGAAGCTTTCTTT.

This clonotype was detected many times. In DNA form, the CDR3 reads TGTGCCACCAGTGATCCGCTAGCGGGAAAAATTCAAGAGACCCAGTACTTC. It codes for CATSDPLAGKIQETQYF. The chain uses TRBV24-1 and TRBJ2-5; 9 bases are a match to TRBD2. Losses at the gene ends were 3 bases for V and 2 bases for J; bases not matched to a gene: 9. The CDR3 contains 17 residues. Germline assignment: CDR1 KGHDR and CDR2 SFDVKD.

This clonotype was seen ten or more times. The chain joins TRBV4-3 to TRBJ1-1; D is undetermined. The CDR3 is 13 residues long. Trimming removed 6 bases at V and 5 bases at J, with 13 bases between. From germline, CDR1 is LGHNA and CDR2 YSLEER. The CDR3 nucleotides read TGCGCCAGCAGGATGATGGGGTCGACTGAAGCTTTCTTT. Translation gives CASRMMGSTEAFF.

This clonotype was recorded at least ten times. The chain carries TRBV7-2 and TRBJ2-3; D ambiguous. This CDR3 is built from 15 residues. With 5 bases removed from V and 1 base from J, the gap between germline ends came to 13 bases. Per the germline V gene, CDR1 is SGHTA and CDR2 is FQGNSA. The CDR3 is CASSPAIKRTDTQYF. CDR3 nucleotide sequence: TGTGCCAGCAGCCCGGCAATAAAACGCACAGATACGCAGTATTTT.

This clonotype was found a few times. The J gene is TRBJ2-6, the V gene TRBV5-6; TRBD1 might be the D (5 bases). V gave up 2 bases and J gave up 0 bases, with 12 bases separating them. Germline V CDR1 and CDR2: SGHDT, YYEEEE. This CDR3 contains 17 residues. In DNA, the CDR3 is TGTGCCAGCAGCTTCAGGGTCTGGCCCTCTGGGGCCAACGTCCTGACTTTC. Its protein is CASSFRVWPSGANVLTF.

Ten or more counts support this clonotype. The chain employs TRBV4-3 and TRBJ1-2; TRBD1 agrees at 8 bases. V lost 3 bases, J lost 0 bases, and 6 bases stayed unmatched. This CDR3 has 16 amino acids. The V gene's germline CDR1 is LGHNA and CDR2 YSLEER. The CDR3 coding sequence is TGCGCCAGCAGCCACACAGACAGGGGAACTAACTATGGCTACACCTTC. Amino acids: CASSHTDRGTNYGYTF.

This clonotype occurred many times. CDR3 amino acids: CASSLVPVGQGDNQPQHF. The CDR3 DNA sequence: TGCGCCAGCAGCTTGGTTCCCGTGGGACAGGGGGACAATCAGCCCCAGCATTTT. The chain is built from TRBV5-1 and TRBJ1-5; TRBD1 matches 11 bases. The CDR3 extends over 18 amino acids. The V gene end was trimmed by 0 bases and the J gene end by 3 bases; junction bases not matched to a gene: 8. Germline V gene data show CDR1 as SGHRS and CDR2 as YFSETQ.

A few counts support this clonotype. The chain's CDR3 is CASSPQWQGAVNTEAFF. The DNA of the CDR3 is TGTGCCAGCTCACCCCAATGGCAGGGGGCGGTGAACACTGAAGCTTTCTTT. The chain employs TRBV18 and TRBJ1-1; 8 nucleotides align to TRBD1. V dropped 3 bases and J dropped 0; count of bases not matched to a gene: 9. The CDR3 has 17 amino acids. Germline CDR1 KGHSH, CDR2 LQKENI.

The gene calls are TRBV20-1 and TRBJ2-7; 8 bases agree with TRBD1. V was pared by 4 bases and J by 2 bases, with 4 bases of the junction left unmatched. The CDR3 totals 13 residues. CDR1 and CDR2 (germline): DFQATT, SNEGSKA (reference sequence). The CDR3 region has the DNA TGCAGTGCTAAGGGACAGGCTGCCTACGAGCAGTACTTC. Translation: CSAKGQAAYEQYF.

The V and J genes are TRBV30 and TRBJ1-1, with 11 bases identical to TRBD1. Germline values: CDR1 GTSNPN, CDR2 SVGIG (reference sequence). This CDR3 is 18 amino acids long. V was clipped by 0 bases and J by 4 bases; unmatched bases: 13. The CDR3 sequence is CAWSVSFGQGARGTEAFF. The CDR3 DNA reads as TGTGCCTGGAGTGTATCCTTCGGACAGGGGGCAAGGGGCACTGAAGCTTTCTTT.

The gene calls are TRBV27 and TRBJ1-6; D remains ambiguous. The CDR3 length is 11 residues. Germline V CDR1 and CDR2: MNHEY, SMNVEV (reference sequence). V gave up 8 bases and J gave up 13 bases, with 12 bases separating them. CDR3 in DNA: TGTGCCAGCGGTAGTCCTTCGCCCCTCCACTTT. Translation: CASGSPSPLHF.

In its sample, this clonotype was seen many times. This sequence joins TRBV28 and TRBJ2-3, with D tentatively TRBD2 (5 bases). The CDR3 covers 16 residues. Deletions cut 7 bases from V and 1 base from J, with 18 bases between. Looked up from germline, CDR1 is MDHEN and CDR2 is SYDVKM. CDR3 protein: CASIHKLSGRTDTQYF. CDR3 nucleotides: TGTGCCAGCATTCATAAGTTGAGCGGACGCACAGATACGCAGTATTTT. Supplemented by reference TRBV28 and TRBJ2-3, the full variable domain reads DVKVTQSSRYLVKRTGEKVFLECVQDMDHENMFWYRQDPGLGLRLIYFSYDVKMKEKGDIPEGYSVSREKKERFSLILESASTNQTSMYLCASIHKLSGRTDTQYFGPGTRLTVL.

The J gene is TRBJ2-3, the V gene TRBV29-1; maybe TRBD1 (5 bases). CDR1 is SQVTM and CDR2 is ANQGSEA in the germline V gene. With 6 bases removed from V and 3 bases from J, the gap between germline ends came to 10 bases. The length of the CDR3 is 12 residues. CDR3 residues: CSVDDSTDTQYF. DNA of the CDR3: TGCAGCGTGGATGACAGTACAGATACGCAGTATTTT.

This chain connects TRBV12-3 or TRBV12-4 to TRBJ2-7; the D call may be TRBD1 or TRBD2 (5 bases each). The CDR3 runs to 14 residues. V lost 5 bases to trimming and J lost 3 bases, with 14 bases between them. The CDR3, as DNA: TGTGCCAGCAGTCCAGCTGGTGGGGGCTACGAGCAGTACTTC. Protein sequence: CASSPAGGGYEQYF.

V gene TRBV10-3 combines with J gene TRBJ1-4; D remains ambiguous. Germline CDR1 and CDR2: ENHRY and SYGVKD. V was cut by 3 bases and J by 7 bases, with 12 bases left in between. CDR3 size: 14 residues. The DNA for the CDR3 is TGTGCCATCAGTGAATCAGGAAGAGGTGAAAAACTGTTTTTT. Translating gives CAISESGRGEKLFF.